This is a list of T cell receptor beta chains from one sample in a study of breast tumors, draining lymph nodes, adjacent tissues. TCRdb re-called the multiplex PCR reads with MiXCR, one entry per CDR3 protein. This table holds around 130,000 distinct CDR3 sequences, 21% found once. What was sequenced was axillary lymph node tissue. The receptors were gathered from a female donor with breast cancer. Some clones in this sample may be carry-over from other donors' samples. Both conserved end residues are part of each CDR3. The D gene is left open where the match is weak. Clone size is given for some rows only: seen once, a few or many times, or a class if the clone is expanded.

V gene	J gene	clone size	D gene	CDR3 protein	CDR3 DNA
TRBV19	TRBJ1-5	many	TRBD1	CASSIGQGFNQPQHF	TGTGCCAGTAGTATCGGACAGGGGTTCAATCAGCCCCAGCATTTT
TRBV9	TRBJ1-3	-	-	CASSSVGAGGNTIYF	TGTGCCAGCAGCAGTGTGGGGGCCGGCGGAAACACCATATATTTT
TRBV15	TRBJ1-2	many	TRBD1	CATSNTLPDRDPGYTF	TGTGCCACCAGCAACACCCTCCCCGACAGGGACCCTGGCTACACCTTC
TRBV15	TRBJ2-6	many	-	CATSRDSGKNAHGANVLTF	TGTGCCACCAGCAGAGACTCCGGGAAAAACGCACACGGGGCCAACGTCCTGACTTTC
TRBV12-3/TRBV12-4	TRBJ1-5	many	TRBD1	CASSLRQGNVQPQHF	TGTGCCAGCAGCCTGCGACAGGGGAATGTTCAGCCCCAGCATTTT
TRBV30	TRBJ1-3	-	-	CAWSPNRFSGNTIYF	TGTGCCTGGAGTCCGAATCGGTTCTCTGGAAACACCATATATTTT
TRBV7-8	TRBJ2-7	many	-	CASSQSSPVRSYEQYF	TGTGCCAGCAGCCAAAGTTCCCCAGTCAGATCCTACGAGCAGTACTTC
TRBV7-6	TRBJ2-1	many	-	CASSFVAGTTYNEQFF	TGTGCCAGCAGCTTCGTGGCCGGGACAACCTACAATGAGCAGTTCTTC
TRBV7-9	TRBJ2-7	many	-	CASSLGQAYYEQYF	TGTGCCAGCAGCTTAGGACAGGCCTACTACGAGCAGTACTTC
TRBV10-3	TRBJ2-1	many	TRBD2	CAITGRAGDVNEQFF	TGTGCCATCACGGGCAGGGCGGGAGATGTGAATGAGCAGTTCTTC
TRBV7-9	TRBJ1-1	-	-	CASSQGITEAFF	TGTGCCAGCAGCCAGGGGATCACTGAAGCTTTCTTT
TRBV13	TRBJ2-1	many	TRBD2	CASSSWTSGREDNEQFF	TGTGCCAGCAGCTCCTGGACTAGCGGGAGGGAGGACAATGAGCAGTTCTTC
TRBV5-1	TRBJ2-7	many	-	CASSLGAGRSYEQYF	TGCGCCAGCAGCTTGGGTGCAGGGAGGTCCTACGAGCAGTACTTC
TRBV6-1	TRBJ2-7	many	-	CASSYFGRSLSYEQYF	TGTGCCAGCAGTTATTTTGGACGGAGCCTCTCCTACGAGCAGTACTTC
TRBV20-1	TRBJ2-7	many	-	CSAENPGWQTSEQYF	TGCAGTGCTGAGAACCCGGGATGGCAGACTAGCGAGCAGTACTTC
TRBV20-1	TRBJ2-1	many	-	CSASAGRDYNEQFF	TGCAGTGCTAGCGCGGGAAGGGACTACAATGAGCAGTTCTTC
TRBV28	TRBJ1-2	few	-	CASSKGGGYGYTF	TGTGCCAGCAGCAAAGGGGGTGGCTATGGCTACACCTTC
TRBV2	TRBJ2-7	many	TRBD2	CATLAGSYEQYF	TGTGCCACCCTAGCGGGATCCTACGAGCAGTACTTC
TRBV30	TRBJ2-1	-	TRBD2	CAWGVGSSGSYNEQFF	TGTGCCTGGGGTGTTGGGTCTAGCGGGAGTTACAATGAGCAGTTCTTC
TRBV6-6	TRBJ1-5	few	TRBD1	CASNRGQGRSNQPQHF	TGTGCCAGCAATCGGGGACAGGGTCGGAGCAATCAGCCCCAGCATTTT
TRBV28	TRBJ2-5	many	TRBD2	CASIKPGLAGGPETQYF	TGTGCCAGCATCAAACCGGGGCTAGCGGGAGGGCCGGAGACCCAGTACTTC
TRBV6-9	TRBJ1-6	many	TRBD1	CAYLGGMDRQNSPLHF	TGTGCCTACTTAGGAGGTATGGACAGGCAAAATTCACCCCTCCACTTT
TRBV18	TRBJ1-2	many	-	CASSPGRVGYTF	TGTGCCAGCTCCCCGGGCAGGGTGGGCTACACCTTC
TRBV7-3	TRBJ2-1	many	TRBD2	CASNKFLGTGTNLFF	TGTGCCAGCAACAAATTCCTGGGCACCGGGACTAATCTGTTCTTC
TRBV28	TRBJ2-7	many	TRBD1	CATTGVDEQYF	TGTGCCACCACAGGGGTCGACGAGCAGTACTTC
TRBV5-5	TRBJ2-5	few	-	CASSLQDWQETQYF	TGTGCCAGCAGCTTACAGGACTGGCAAGAGACCCAGTACTTC
TRBV5-4	TRBJ2-3	many	-	CASSLVGTTDTQYF	TGTGCCAGCAGCTTGGTTGGGACTACAGATACGCAGTATTTT
TRBV11-3	TRBJ2-1	-	-	CASSKRFYNEQFF	TGTGCCAGCAGCAAACGCTTCTACAATGAGCAGTTCTTC
TRBV10-1	TRBJ1-2	many	-	CASSESGGFGYTF	TGCGCCAGCAGTGAGTCCGGAGGGTTTGGCTACACCTTC
TRBV4-2	TRBJ2-1	many	-	CASSQASVGDSYNEQFF	TGTGCCAGCAGCCAAGCCTCGGTAGGGGACTCCTACAATGAGCAGTTCTTC
TRBV5-1	TRBJ2-3	many	TRBD2	CASSLGRGAGEADTQYF	TGCGCCAGCAGCCTTGGGAGAGGAGCGGGAGAAGCAGATACGCAGTATTTT
TRBV2	TRBJ1-3	many	TRBD1	CASLIEGARAQNSGNTIYF	TGTGCCAGCCTCATCGAGGGGGCCCGAGCACAGAACTCTGGAAACACCATATATTTT
TRBV3-1	TRBJ1-5	-	TRBD1	CASSRYTGGNQPQHF	TGTGCCAGCAGCCGGTATACAGGGGGTAATCAGCCCCAGCATTTT
TRBV20-1	TRBJ1-5	many	-	CSAGPGRRGDQPQHF	TGCAGTGCTGGCCCGGGACGGAGGGGCGATCAGCCCCAGCATTTT
TRBV9	TRBJ2-7	many	-	CASSPDSVGLFSEQYF	TGTGCCAGCAGCCCGGACTCGGTAGGGCTGTTCTCCGAGCAGTACTTC
TRBV30	TRBJ2-5	many	-	CAWSSTGLETQYF	TGTGCCTGGAGTTCTACAGGGTTGGAGACCCAGTACTTC
TRBV20-1	TRBJ2-1	many	-	CSASPEGIGLNEQFF	TGCAGTGCTAGTCCAGAGGGGATAGGTCTCAATGAGCAGTTCTTC
TRBV27	TRBJ1-6	many	-	CASSFRTEGAPLHF	TGTGCCAGCAGTTTTAGGACAGAGGGGGCACCCCTCCACTTT
TRBV6-6	TRBJ1-3	many	-	CASSSGGPGSGNTIYF	TGTGCCAGCAGTTCCGGCGGCCCTGGCTCTGGAAACACCATATATTTT
TRBV18	TRBJ2-3	-	-	CASSPPGRWRSTGTQYF	TGTGCCAGCTCACCACCGGGAAGGTGGAGGAGCACAGGTACGCAGTATTTT
TRBV11-1	TRBJ2-2	many	-	CASSLGSTGELFF	TGTGCCAGCAGCTTAGGTAGCACCGGGGAGCTGTTTTTT
TRBV5-1	TRBJ2-5	many	TRBD1	CASSTGAGRETQYF	TGCGCCAGCAGCACAGGGGCAGGGCGAGAGACCCAGTACTTC
TRBV28	TRBJ2-5	few	TRBD2	CASSPQGGALQETQYF	TGTGCCAGCAGCCCCCAGGGAGGGGCACTCCAAGAGACCCAGTACTTC
TRBV10-1	TRBJ2-2	many	-	CASSESVGLTGELFF	TGCGCCAGCAGTGAGTCGGTGGGATTAACCGGGGAGCTGTTTTTT
TRBV6-2/TRBV6-3	TRBJ1-2	many	-	CASSYSPRDPYGYTF	TGTGCCAGCAGTTACTCCCCACGGGACCCCTATGGCTACACCTTC
TRBV19	TRBJ1-5	many	-	CASSIVAESNQPQHF	TGTGCCAGTAGTATAGTTGCGGAGAGCAATCAGCCCCAGCATTTT
TRBV18	TRBJ2-3	many	TRBD2	CASSPGLVRTDTQYF	TGTGCCAGCTCACCAGGACTAGTGCGGACAGATACGCAGTATTTT
TRBV19	TRBJ2-3	many	TRBD2	CASRTSGTSTDTQYF	TGTGCCAGTAGGACTAGCGGGACGTCCACAGATACGCAGTATTTT
TRBV20-1	TRBJ2-2	many	-	CSAAGFSGTGELFF	TGCAGTGCCGCAGGGTTTTCCGGCACCGGGGAGCTGTTTTTT
TRBV2	TRBJ1-6	many	-	CASSALRAPGGSPLHF	TGTGCCAGCAGCGCCCTGAGGGCCCCGGGCGGGTCACCCCTCCACTTT